The 3 T cell receptor beta chains listed next were all sequenced from one sample in a study of cytomegalovirus exposure and HLA in healthy donors. The PCR employed 60 Vbeta primers together with 13 Jbeta primers. TCRdb's copy holds only in-frame clones and misses some; the assay was immunoSEQ multiplex PCR. Of some 140,000 clones listed, approximately 83% are singletons. The sample consisted of PBMCs. These receptors came from a man aged 40-49 years in good health and CMV-seronegative.

The chain is built from TRBV7-6 and TRBJ2-5, with TRBD2 matching 16 bases. V gave up 5 bases and J gave up 5 bases; unmatched junction bases: 2. The CDR3 length is 15 residues. Germline V lookup: CDR1 SGHVS, CDR2 FNYEAQ. The CDR3 region has the DNA TGTGCCAGCAGCGGGACTAGCGGGAGGGTCGAGACCCAGTACTTC. Amino acids: CASSGTSGRVETQYF.

In its sample, this clone was seen a few times. V is TRBV19 and J is TRBJ2-7, with unresolved D. The V end was cut by 6 bases, the J end by 5 bases, with 14 bases between. Germline CDR1 LNHDA, CDR2 SQIVND (reference sequence). There are 13 residues in the CDR3. The CDR3 reads CASSTPGSHEQYF. In DNA, the CDR3 is TGTGCCAGTAGCACCCCCGGGTCGCACGAGCAGTACTTC. The entire variable domain, with the rest obtained from reference TRBV19 and TRBJ2-7, is as follows: DGGITQSPKYLFRKEGQNVTLSCEQNLNHDAMYWYRQDPGQGLRLIYYSQIVNDFQKGDIAEGYSVSREKKESFPLTVTSAQKNPTAFYLCASSTPGSHEQYFGPGTRLTVT.

The chain carries TRBV18 and TRBJ1-5, with D maybe TRBD1 (6 bases). In germline, CDR1 is KGHSH, CDR2 LQKENI. V was shortened by 5 bases and J by 3 bases, with 11 bases between the two germline ends. The CDR3 loop spans 14 amino acids. The CDR3, as DNA: TGTGCCAGCTCAAGGGGGGGGAACAATCAGCCCCAGCATTTT. Its translation: CASSRGGNNQPQHF. Full variable domain (remainder filled in from reference TRBV18 and TRBJ1-5): NAGVMQNPRHLVRRRGQEARLRCSPMKGHSHVYWYRQLPEEGLKFMVYLQKENIIDESGMPKERFSAEFPKEGPSILRIQQVVRGDSAAYFCASSRGGNNQPQHFGDGTRLSIL.